This entry describes one T cell receptor beta chain. This sample was included in a study of cytomegalovirus exposure and HLA in healthy donors. Sequenced by immunoSEQ multiplex PCR; TCRdb stores in-frame clones only, minus some. The sample includes some 87,000 clones, 90% to 97% of them seen just once. The CDR3 length is 15 residues. The ends lost 4 bases at V and 3 bases at J; junction bases unmatched: 7. The germline V gene encodes CDR1 SGHAT and CDR2 FQNNGV. Among the 120 or so subjects of the validation cohort, separate from the approximately 700-subject first cohort, were the donors. The sample consisted of PBMCs. The chain combines TRBV11-2 with TRBJ1-1; 8 bases fit TRBD1. This receptor was taken from a woman aged 18-29 years in good health and CMV-seronegative. CDR3: CASSWTGITDTEAFF. The CDR3, as DNA: TGTGCCAGCAGCTGGACAGGGATAACGGACACTGAAGCTTTCTTT.